A single sample is the source of the 6 T cell receptor delta chains below, sequenced in a study of delta chains in infants with herpesvirus infections. Gamma-chain- and delta-chain-specific primers converted PBMC RNA into TCR cDNA. TCRdb re-called clones from the RT-PCR reads using CATT. The sample holds roughly 3,100 delta-chain clones, 30% to 35% seen once. The sequences come from peripheral blood, collected at time point 3 of longitudinal follow-up. These receptors all come from a human donor who was a Ugandan infant, either HIV-exposed or HIV-unexposed (not recorded which).

This clone was detected only a few times. This rearrangement joins TRDV2 to TRDJ2, with 12 bases that match TRDD3. The CDR3 totals 19 residues. In germline, CDR1 is GEAIGNYY, CDR2 EKD. V dropped 4 bases and J dropped 0; count of bases not matched to a gene: 11. The CDR3 reads CACETYWGILQALTAQLFF. CDR3 sequence (DNA): TGTGCCTGTGAGACGTACTGGGGGATACTCCAAGCTTTGACAGCACAACTCTTCTTT.

Details on this clone: The limits of the CDR3 on the DNA are not certain, so only TCRdb's listed CDR3 is given. This sequence joins TRAV29/DV5 and TRDJ1; TRDD3, the D gene given by the table, was not confirmed from the DNA. Germline V gene data show CDR1 as NSMFDY and CDR2 as ISSIKDK. Termini included, the CDR3 measures 26 amino acids. This CDR3 reads CSVLLCSNRSLPSCLGDFRYTDKLIF.

This clone was detected a few times. The J gene is TRDJ3, the V gene TRDV2, with 10 bases fitting TRDD3. The V and J ends lost 1 base and 5 bases, in that order; junction bases with no gene match: 7. Germline values: CDR1 GEAIGNYY, CDR2 EKD. This CDR3 region has 18 residues. In DNA, the CDR3 is TGTGCCTGTGACACTCTGGGGGATATATTACGGGACACCCGACAGATGTTTTTC. Translating it yields CACDTLGDILRDTRQMFF.

Of note for this clone: This CDR3 is also generated by other DNA sequences in the sample. This rearrangement joins TRDV1 to TRDJ1; TRDD3 aligns across 13 bases. After removal of 0 bases from V and 0 bases from J, the junction contained 31 bases not matched to a gene. This CDR3 has 27 residues. Germline V CDR1 and CDR2: TSWWSYY, QGS. The DNA for the CDR3 is TGTGCTCTTGGGGAACTGGTCCTGCATCAATCCCTTTTGTACTGGGGGATACGTCTTGGGTACACCGATAAACTCATCTTT. Encoded protein: CALGELVLHQSLLYWGIRLGYTDKLIF.

This clone rates as medium-sized. This specimen includes other DNA sequences encoding the same CDR3. The chain recombines TRDV2 with TRDJ3, with 8 bases matching TRDD3. CDR3 size: 18 residues. V dropped 0 bases and J dropped 0; count of bases not matched to a gene: 3. Germline values: CDR1 GEAIGNYY, CDR2 EKD. CDR3 residues: CACDTGWGSSWDTRQMFF. The CDR3 nucleotides are TGTGCCTGTGACACCGGCTGGGGGAGCTCCTGGGACACCCGACAGATGTTTTTC.

This clone counts as medium-sized. The chain recombines TRAV29/DV5 with TRDJ1; 13 bases fit TRDD3. Germline CDR1 reads NSMFDY; CDR2 reads ISSIKDK. The V and J ends lost 0 bases and 2 bases, in that order; junction bases with no gene match: 10. The CDR3 covers 18 residues. CDR3 in DNA: TGTGCAGCAAGCGCGAACTGGGGGATACGAAATCCAACCGATAAACTCATCTTT. Its protein is CAASANWGIRNPTDKLIF. The whole variable domain, remainder taken from reference TRAV29/DV5 and TRDJ1, is DQQVKQNSPSLSVQEGRISILNCDYTNSMFDYFLWYKKYPAEGPTFLISISSIKDKNEDGRFTVFLNKSAKHLSLHIVPSQPGDSAVYFCAASANWGIRNPTDKLIFGKGTRVTVEP.